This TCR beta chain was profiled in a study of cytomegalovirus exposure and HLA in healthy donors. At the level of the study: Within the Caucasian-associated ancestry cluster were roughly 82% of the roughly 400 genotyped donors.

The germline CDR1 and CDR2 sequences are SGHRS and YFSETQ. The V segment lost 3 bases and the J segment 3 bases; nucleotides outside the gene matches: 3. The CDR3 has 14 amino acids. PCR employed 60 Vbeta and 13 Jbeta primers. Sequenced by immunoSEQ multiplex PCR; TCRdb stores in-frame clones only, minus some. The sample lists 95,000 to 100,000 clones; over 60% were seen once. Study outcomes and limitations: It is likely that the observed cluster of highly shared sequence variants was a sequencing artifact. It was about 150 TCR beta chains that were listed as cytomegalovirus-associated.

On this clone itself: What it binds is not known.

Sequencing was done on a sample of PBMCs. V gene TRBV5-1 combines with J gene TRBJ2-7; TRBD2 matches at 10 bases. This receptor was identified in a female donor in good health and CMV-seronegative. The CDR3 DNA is TGCGCCAGCAGCTCCCGACTAGCGGGCTACGAGCAGTACTTC. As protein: CASSSRLAGYEQYF.